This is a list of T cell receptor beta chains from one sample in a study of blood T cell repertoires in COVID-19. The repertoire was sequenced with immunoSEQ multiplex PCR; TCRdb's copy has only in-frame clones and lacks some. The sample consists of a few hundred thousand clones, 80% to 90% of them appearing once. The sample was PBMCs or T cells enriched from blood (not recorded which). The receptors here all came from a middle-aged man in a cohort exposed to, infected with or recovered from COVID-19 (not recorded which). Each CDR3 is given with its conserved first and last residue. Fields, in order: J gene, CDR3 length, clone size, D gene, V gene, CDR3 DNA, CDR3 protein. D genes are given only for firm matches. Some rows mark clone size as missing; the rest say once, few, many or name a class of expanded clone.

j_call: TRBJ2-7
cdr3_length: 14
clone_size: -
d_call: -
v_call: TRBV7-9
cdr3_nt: TGTGCCAGCAGCGTTACGGGACTGAGCTACGAGCAGTACTTC
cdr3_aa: CASSVTGLSYEQYF

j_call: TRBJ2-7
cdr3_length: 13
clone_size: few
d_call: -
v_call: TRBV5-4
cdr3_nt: TGTGCCAGCAGCTTGGACAGTACCTACGAGCAGTACTTC
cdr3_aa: CASSLDSTYEQYF

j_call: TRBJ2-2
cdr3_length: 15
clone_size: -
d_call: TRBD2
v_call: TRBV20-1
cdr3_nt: TGCAGTGCTAGTTTGAGCGGGAGGAACACCGGGGAGCTGTTTTTT
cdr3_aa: CSASLSGRNTGELFF

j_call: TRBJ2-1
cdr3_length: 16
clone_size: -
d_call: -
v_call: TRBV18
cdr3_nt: TGTGCCAGCTCACCACCTGCGCAGGCCTCCTACAATGAGCAGTTCTTC
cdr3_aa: CASSPPAQASYNEQFF

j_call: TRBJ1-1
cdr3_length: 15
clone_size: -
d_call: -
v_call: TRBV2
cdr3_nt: TGTGCCAGCATCCACCCCTCTCAAGGGGAAAGTGAAGCTTTCTTT
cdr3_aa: CASIHPSQGESEAFF

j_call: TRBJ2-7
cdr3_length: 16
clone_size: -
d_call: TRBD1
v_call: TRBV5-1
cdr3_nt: TGCGCCAGCAGCTTGGCCGGAGACAGGGGGTCCTACGAGCAGTACTTC
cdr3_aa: CASSLAGDRGSYEQYF

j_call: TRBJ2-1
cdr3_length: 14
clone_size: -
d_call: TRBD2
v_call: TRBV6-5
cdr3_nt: TGTGCCAGCAGTTCCGCCGGACTAGGGTATGAGCAGTTCTTC
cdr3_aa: CASSSAGLGYEQFF

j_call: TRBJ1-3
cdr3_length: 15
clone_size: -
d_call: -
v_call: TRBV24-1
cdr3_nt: TGTGCCACCAGTGATCCCCCGGGAACTGGAAACACCATATATTTT
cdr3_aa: CATSDPPGTGNTIYF

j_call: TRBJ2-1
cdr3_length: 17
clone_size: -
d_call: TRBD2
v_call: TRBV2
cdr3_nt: TGTGCCAGCAGCGCAGACCTACTAGCGGGAGTACGAAAGGAGCAGTTCTTC
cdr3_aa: CASSADLLAGVRKEQFF

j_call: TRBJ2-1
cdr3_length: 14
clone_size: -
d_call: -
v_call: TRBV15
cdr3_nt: TGTGCCACCAGCAGAGATCTAGCAGTAAATGAGCAGTTCTTC
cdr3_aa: CATSRDLAVNEQFF

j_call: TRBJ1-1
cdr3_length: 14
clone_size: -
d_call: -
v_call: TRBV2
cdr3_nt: TGTGCCAGCAGTGTCCAGGGTGTGAACACTGAAGCTTTCTTT
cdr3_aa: CASSVQGVNTEAFF

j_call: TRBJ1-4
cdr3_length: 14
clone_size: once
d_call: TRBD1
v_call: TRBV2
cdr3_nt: TGTGCCAGCAGACCGACAGGGGATAATGAAAAACTGTTTTTT
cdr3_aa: CASRPTGDNEKLFF

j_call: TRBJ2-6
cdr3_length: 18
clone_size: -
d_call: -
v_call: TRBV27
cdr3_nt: TGTGCCAGCAGTTTGTCAGGACTAAGGGGATCTGGGGCCAACGTCCTGACTTTC
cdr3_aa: CASSLSGLRGSGANVLTF

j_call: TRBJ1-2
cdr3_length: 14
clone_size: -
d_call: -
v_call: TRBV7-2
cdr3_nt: TGTGCCAGCAGCTTAATGTCGACATCGGATGGCTACACCTTC
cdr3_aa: CASSLMSTSDGYTF

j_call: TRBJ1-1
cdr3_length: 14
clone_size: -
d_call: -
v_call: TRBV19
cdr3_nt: TGTGCCAGTAGAATTAGGGAGATGAACACTGAAGCTTTCTTT
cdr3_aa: CASRIREMNTEAFF

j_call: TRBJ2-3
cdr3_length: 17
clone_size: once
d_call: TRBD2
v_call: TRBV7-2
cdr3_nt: TGTGCCAGCAGCGGGACTAGCGGGAGGTCTTACACAGATACGCAGTATTTT
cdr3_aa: CASSGTSGRSYTDTQYF

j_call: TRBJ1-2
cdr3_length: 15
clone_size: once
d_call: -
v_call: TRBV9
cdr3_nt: TGTGCCAGCAGCGTAGTAACCGATGGGGCGTATGGCTACACCTTC
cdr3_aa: CASSVVTDGAYGYTF

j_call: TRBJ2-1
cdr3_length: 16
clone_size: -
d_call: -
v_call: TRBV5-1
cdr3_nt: TGCGCCAGCAGCCATTCGACAGCACTCTCCTACAATGAGCAGTTCTTC
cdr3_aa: CASSHSTALSYNEQFF

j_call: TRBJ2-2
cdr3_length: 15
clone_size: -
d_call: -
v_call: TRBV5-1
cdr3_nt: TGCGCCAGCAGAAAAGGGGGGGAGACCACCGGGGAGCTGTTTTTT
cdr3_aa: CASRKGGETTGELFF

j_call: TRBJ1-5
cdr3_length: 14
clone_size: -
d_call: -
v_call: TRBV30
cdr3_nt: TGTGCCTGGAGAAGGACCGGAGGGAATCAGCCCCAGCATTTT
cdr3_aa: CAWRRTGGNQPQHF

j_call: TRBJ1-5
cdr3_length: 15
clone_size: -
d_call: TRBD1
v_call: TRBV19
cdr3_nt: TGTGCCAGTAGTGACCAGGGGGGATACAATCAGCCCCAGCATTTT
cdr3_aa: CASSDQGGYNQPQHF

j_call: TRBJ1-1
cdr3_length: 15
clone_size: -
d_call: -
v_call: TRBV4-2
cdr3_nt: TGTGCCAGCAGCCAAGATCTGAGGGTTGGCACTGAAGCTTTCTTT
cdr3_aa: CASSQDLRVGTEAFF

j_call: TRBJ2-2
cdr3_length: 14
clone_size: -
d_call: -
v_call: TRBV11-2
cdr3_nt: TGTGCCAGCAGGATTAGCGGGAACACCGGGGAGCTGTTTTTT
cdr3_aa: CASRISGNTGELFF

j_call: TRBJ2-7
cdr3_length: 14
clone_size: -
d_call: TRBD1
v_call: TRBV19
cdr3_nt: TGTGCCAGTAGTACAAGGACAGGGGGGTACGAGCAGTACTTC
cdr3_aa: CASSTRTGGYEQYF

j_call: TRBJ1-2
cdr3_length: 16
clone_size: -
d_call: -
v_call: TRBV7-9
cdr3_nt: TGTGCCAGCAGCTTAGGTTCAGGGCTTGATAACTATGGCTACACCTTC
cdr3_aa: CASSLGSGLDNYGYTF

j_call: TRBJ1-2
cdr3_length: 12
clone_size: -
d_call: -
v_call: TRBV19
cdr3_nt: TGTGCCTCTCATACCATTTGGAGTGGCTACACCTTC
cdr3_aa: CASHTIWSGYTF

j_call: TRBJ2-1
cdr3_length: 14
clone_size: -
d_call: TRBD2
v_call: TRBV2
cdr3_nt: TGTGCCAGCAGTGCCAGCGGGACCTACAATGAGCAGTTCTTC
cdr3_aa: CASSASGTYNEQFF

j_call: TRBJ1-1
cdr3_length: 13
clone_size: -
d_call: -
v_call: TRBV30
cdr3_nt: TGTGCCTGGAGTACCTCTGGGGCCACTGAAGCTTTCTTT
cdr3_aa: CAWSTSGATEAFF

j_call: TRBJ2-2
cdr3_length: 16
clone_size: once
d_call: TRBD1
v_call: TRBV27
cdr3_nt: TGTGCCAGCAGTTTGGGGACAGGGCTTAACACCGGGGAGCTGTTTTTT
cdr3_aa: CASSLGTGLNTGELFF

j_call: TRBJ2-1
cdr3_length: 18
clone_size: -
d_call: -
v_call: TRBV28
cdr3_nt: TGTACCAGCAGTAAGACTAGAGGACTACCTAGCTCCTACAATGAGCAGTTCTTC
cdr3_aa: CTSSKTRGLPSSYNEQFF

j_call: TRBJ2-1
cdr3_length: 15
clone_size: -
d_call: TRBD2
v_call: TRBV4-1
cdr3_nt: TGCGCCAGCAGTCCTAGCGGGAACACCTACAATGAGCAGTTCTTC
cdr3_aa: CASSPSGNTYNEQFF

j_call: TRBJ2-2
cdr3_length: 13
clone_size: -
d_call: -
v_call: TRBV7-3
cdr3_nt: TGTGCCAGCAGCTTACGAGAGACCGGGGAGCTGTTTTTT
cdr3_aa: CASSLRETGELFF

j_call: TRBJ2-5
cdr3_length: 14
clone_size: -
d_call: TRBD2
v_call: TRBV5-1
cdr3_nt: TGCGCCAGCAGCATAAGACTAGCTCAAGAGACCCAGTACTTC
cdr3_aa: CASSIRLAQETQYF

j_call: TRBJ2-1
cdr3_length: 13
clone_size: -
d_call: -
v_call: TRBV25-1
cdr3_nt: TGTGCCAGCAGTGAGAGGTGGGACAATGAGCAGTTCTTC
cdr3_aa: CASSERWDNEQFF

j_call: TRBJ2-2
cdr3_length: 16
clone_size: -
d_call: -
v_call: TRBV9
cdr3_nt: TGTGCCAGCAGCGTCAATGCGGGAACGAACACCGGGGAGCTGTTTTTT
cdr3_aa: CASSVNAGTNTGELFF

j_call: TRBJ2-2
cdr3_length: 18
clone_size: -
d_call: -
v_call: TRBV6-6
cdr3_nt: TGTGCCACCAGTCTCGACTACCAGACTAGTGAAGACACCGGGGAGCTGTTTTTT
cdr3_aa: CATSLDYQTSEDTGELFF

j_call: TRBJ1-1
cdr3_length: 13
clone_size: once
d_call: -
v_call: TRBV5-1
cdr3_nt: TGCGCCAGCAGCTTGCAGGGGAACACTGAAGCTTTCTTT
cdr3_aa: CASSLQGNTEAFF

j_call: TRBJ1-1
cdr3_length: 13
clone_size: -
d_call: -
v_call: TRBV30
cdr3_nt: TGTGCCTGGAGTCGATCGGTTAGCACTGAAGCTTTCTTT
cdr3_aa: CAWSRSVSTEAFF

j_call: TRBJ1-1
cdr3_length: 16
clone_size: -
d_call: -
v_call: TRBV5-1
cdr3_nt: TGCGCCAGCAGCTTGGTGTGGGAGCCCATGAACACTGAAGCTTTCTTT
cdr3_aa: CASSLVWEPMNTEAFF

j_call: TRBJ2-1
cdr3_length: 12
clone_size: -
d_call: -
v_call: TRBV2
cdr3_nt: TGTGCCAGCAGTGAAAGGAGGAATGAGCAGTTCTTC
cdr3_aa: CASSERRNEQFF

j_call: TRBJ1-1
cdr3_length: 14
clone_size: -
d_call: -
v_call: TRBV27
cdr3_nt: TGTGCCAGCAGTTTATCGAGCAGGGTGCGGGAAGCTTTCTTT
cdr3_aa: CASSLSSRVREAFF

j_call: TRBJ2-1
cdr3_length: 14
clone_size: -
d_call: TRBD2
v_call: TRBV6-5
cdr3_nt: TGTGCCAGCAGTTATAGCGGGAGGGACACTGAGCAGTTCTTC
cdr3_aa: CASSYSGRDTEQFF

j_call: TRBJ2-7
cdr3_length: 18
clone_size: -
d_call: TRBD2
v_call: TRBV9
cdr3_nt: TGTGCCAGCAGCGTAGGGGGGACTAGCGGCCCTGATAGCTACGAGCAGTACTTC
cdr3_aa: CASSVGGTSGPDSYEQYF

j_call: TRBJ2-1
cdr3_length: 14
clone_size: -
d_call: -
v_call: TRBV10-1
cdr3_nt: TGCGCCACTGGAAATACTAGAACCGGCAATGAGCAGTTCTTC
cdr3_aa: CATGNTRTGNEQFF

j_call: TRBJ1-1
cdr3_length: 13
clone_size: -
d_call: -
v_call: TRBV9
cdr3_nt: TGTGCCAGCAGCGCACGTACGAGCACTGAAGCTTTCTTT
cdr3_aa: CASSARTSTEAFF

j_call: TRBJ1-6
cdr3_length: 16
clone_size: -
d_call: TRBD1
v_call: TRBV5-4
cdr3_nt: TGTGCCAGCAGCATAAGGACAGGGTTCAATAATTCACCCCTCCACTTT
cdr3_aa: CASSIRTGFNNSPLHF

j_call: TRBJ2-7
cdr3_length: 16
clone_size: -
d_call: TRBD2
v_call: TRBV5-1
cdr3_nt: TGCGCCAGCAGCTTGTGGAGCGGGATAAGCCCCTACGAGCAGTACTTC
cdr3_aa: CASSLWSGISPYEQYF

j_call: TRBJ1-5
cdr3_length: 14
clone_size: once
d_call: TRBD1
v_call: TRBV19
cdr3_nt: TGTGCCAGTATTGAAACAGGGGGCGGTCAGCCCCAGCATTTT
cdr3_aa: CASIETGGGQPQHF

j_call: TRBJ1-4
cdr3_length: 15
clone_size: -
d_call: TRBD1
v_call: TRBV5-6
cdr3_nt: TGTGCCAGCAGCAAATACAGGGGAACTAATGAAAAACTGTTTTTT
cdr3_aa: CASSKYRGTNEKLFF